The sequence of this T cell receptor beta chain was determined in a study of molecular identifiers for immune sequencing clone quantification. TCRdb processed the PCR reads anew with MiXCR; each CDR3 protein has one entry. The sample consists of around 470,000 distinct CDR3 sequences, about a fifth of them appearing once. V was pared by 4 bases and J by 2 bases, with 11 bases of the junction left unmatched. Germline V lookup: CDR1 SGHAT, CDR2 FQDESV (reference sequence). This CDR3 is built from 17 residues. Sequenced: naive CD8+ T cells from blood, with Jurkat cell RNA spiked in. Subset: FACS-sorted CD8+CD4-CCR7+CD45RA+ naive T cells. V is TRBV11-1 and J is TRBJ2-1; 7 bases are shared with TRBD2. The source is a human donor in good health. Some libraries in this study had Jurkat cell RNA spiked in. The CDR3: CASSSFSRAGAYNEQFF. The CDR3 nucleotides are TGTGCCAGCAGCTCGTTCTCACGGGCGGGAGCCTACAATGAGCAGTTCTTC.